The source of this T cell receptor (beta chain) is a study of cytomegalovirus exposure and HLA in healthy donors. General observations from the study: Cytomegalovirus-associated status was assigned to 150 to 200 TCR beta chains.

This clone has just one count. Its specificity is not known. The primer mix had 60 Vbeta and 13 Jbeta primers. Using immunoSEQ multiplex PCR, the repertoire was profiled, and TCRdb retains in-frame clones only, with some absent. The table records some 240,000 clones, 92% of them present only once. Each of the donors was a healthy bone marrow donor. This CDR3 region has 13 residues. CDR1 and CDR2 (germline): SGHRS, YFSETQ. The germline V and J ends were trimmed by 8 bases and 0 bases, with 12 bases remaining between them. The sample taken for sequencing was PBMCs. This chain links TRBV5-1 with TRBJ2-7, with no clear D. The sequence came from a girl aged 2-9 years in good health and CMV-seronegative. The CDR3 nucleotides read TGCGCCAGTTCAGAATCACCCTCCTACGAGCAGTACTTC. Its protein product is CASSESPSYEQYF. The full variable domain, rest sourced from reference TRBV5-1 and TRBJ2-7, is KAGVTQTPRYLIKTRGQQVTLSCSPISGHRSVSWYQQTPGQGLQFLFEYFSETQRNKGNFPGRFSGRQFSNSRSEMNVSTLELGDSALYLCASSESPSYEQYFGPGTRLTVT.